Below, 16 T cell receptor beta chains from the same sample are listed, as sequenced in a study of blood T cell repertoires in COVID-19. The protocol was immunoSEQ multiplex PCR, while the TCRdb copy is restricted to in-frame clones and leaves out a portion. The data hold a few hundred thousand clones, with approximately 86% observed a single time. Sequences were obtained from PBMCs or T cells enriched from blood (not recorded which). The receptor source for this set is an older woman who had recovered from COVID-19.

The chain combines TRBV6-5 with TRBJ1-6, with D uncertain. Between the trimmed V and J ends, which lost 6 bases and 13 bases, there was a span of 10 bases. Looked up from germline, CDR1 is MNHEY and CDR2 is SVGAGI. The CDR3 has 11 amino acids. Written as DNA, the CDR3 is TGTGCCAGCAGCGGGATTTCGCCCCTCCACTTT. Residues: CASSGISPLHF.

The chain couples TRBV2 to TRBJ1-6, with TRBD1 identical over 7 bases. The CDR3 sequence is 13 residues long. Unmatched junction bases numbered 8, after V lost 8 bases and J lost 10 bases. Germline-derived CDR1 and CDR2 are SNHLY and FYNNEI. CDR3 sequence reads: CASGGGVGSPLHF. In DNA form, the CDR3 reads TGTGCCAGCGGAGGGGGCGTAGGGTCACCCCTCCACTTT.

The genes are TRBV6-1 and TRBJ1-6, with TRBD1 matching over 7 bases. Germline V gene sequence: CDR1 MNHNS, CDR2 SASEGT. V trimming: 4 bases; J trimming: 2 bases; junction bases outside the gene matches: 8. The CDR3 loop spans 17 amino acids. The chain's CDR3 is CASSGRQGSTYNSPLHF. CDR3 in DNA: TGTGCCAGCAGTGGTCGACAGGGTTCGACCTATAATTCACCCCTCCACTTT.

This chain links TRBV5-1 with TRBJ1-1; D unresolved. Germline assignment: CDR1 SGHRS and CDR2 YFSETQ. Trimming removed 0 bases from V and 0 bases from J, with 18 bases in between. The CDR3 runs to 18 residues. DNA for the CDR3: TGCGCCAGCAGCTTGGACGCGTACCCTCCAAAGCTGAACACTGAAGCTTTCTTT. The encoded protein is CASSLDAYPPKLNTEAFF.

V usage is TRBV6-6 and J usage is TRBJ2-3, with 12 positions matching TRBD2. Germline trimming cut 4 bases from V and 14 bases from J; bases unmatched to any gene: 4. CDR1 MNHNY and CDR2 SVGAGI come from the germline V gene (reference sequence). The CDR3 consists of 12 residues. The DNA of the CDR3 is TGTGCCAGCAGTTCCGGACTAGCGGGGTTGTATTTT. It specifies CASSSGLAGLYF.

The chain has TRBV9 and TRBJ1-5, with no clear D. V shed 0 bases and J shed 6 bases, with 19 bases lying between them. Germline V gene data show CDR1 as SGDLS and CDR2 as YYNGEE. The CDR3 runs to 17 residues. The DNA of the CDR3 is TGTGCCAGCAGCGTAGAAGAGGTCGGAGGGCCCCTTCAGCCCCAGCATTTT. This gives the protein CASSVEEVGGPLQPQHF. Full variable domain (missing parts from reference TRBV9 and TRBJ1-5): DSGVTQTPKHLITATGQRVTLRCSPRSGDLSVYWYQQSLDQGLQFLIQYYNGEERAKGNILERFSAQQFPDLHSELNLSSLELGDSALYFCASSVEEVGGPLQPQHFGDGTRLSIL.

V is TRBV5-1 and J is TRBJ2-4; weak D call: TRBD2 (7 bases). This CDR3 spans 16 amino acids. V lost 0 bases, J lost 0 bases, and 10 bases lay in between. Germline-derived CDR1 and CDR2 are SGHRS and YFSETQ. The CDR3: CASSLDAGAAKNIQYF. CDR3 nucleotides: TGCGCCAGCAGCTTGGATGCGGGGGCAGCCAAAAACATTCAGTACTTC.

The chain recombines TRBV10-3 with TRBJ1-5, with D perhaps matching TRBD1 (6 bases). The CDR3 sequence is 14 residues long. Trimming removed 10 bases from V and 0 bases from J, with 13 bases in between. Per germline, CDR1 ENHRY and CDR2 SYGVKD. In DNA form, the CDR3 reads TGTGCCACCGACAGGAAGGATAGCAATCAGCCCCAGCATTTT. Translation: CATDRKDSNQPQHF.

The rearrangement joins TRBV2 to TRBJ2-2; the D is unclear. Between the trimmed V and J ends, which lost 3 bases and 0 bases, there was a span of 5 bases. This CDR3 spans 14 amino acids. Looked up from germline, CDR1 is SNHLY and CDR2 is FYNNEI. DNA for the CDR3: TGTGCCAGCAGTGAGGCAGCGAACACCGGGGAGCTGTTTTTT. Translation: CASSEAANTGELFF.

This sequence joins TRBV7-9 and TRBJ1-1; no firm D call. CDR3 length: 14 residues. Germline V gene sequence: CDR1 SEHNR, CDR2 FQNEAQ (reference sequence). V was pared by 7 bases and J by 10 bases, with 22 bases between. The DNA for the CDR3 is TGTGCCAGCAAAATATCAGAGGAAGTGCTAAGAGCTTTCTTT. Protein product: CASKISEEVLRAFF.

To note about this clone: The sample carries other DNA sequences with the same CDR3. The CDR3 coding sequence is TGTGCCAGCCGCCGGGACAGGGATAATGAAAAACTGTTTTTT. It is translated as CASRRDRDNEKLFF. J is TRBJ1-4 and V is TRBV2, with TRBD1 matching 9 bases. The CDR3 covers 14 residues. The J segment lost 4 bases and the V segment lost 8 bases, leaving 5 bases of the junction unmatched. Germline V lookup: CDR1 SNHLY, CDR2 FYNNEI.

The rearrangement links TRBV7-2 to TRBJ1-4; D gene uncertain. Germline lookup yields CDR1 SGHTA and CDR2 FQGNSA. The CDR3 is 15 amino acids. Trimming pared 2 bases from V and 2 bases from J, leaving 9 bases between. The DNA of the CDR3 is TGTGCCAGCAGCTTAATGACGGGGACTAATGAAAAACTGTTTTTT. Encoded protein: CASSLMTGTNEKLFF.

The rearrangement links TRBV7-9 to TRBJ2-1, with 9 nucleotides matching TRBD2. Per the germline V gene, CDR1 is SEHNR and CDR2 is FQNEAQ (reference sequence). The CDR3 spans 16 residues. Trimming at V came to 5 bases and at J to 5 bases, leaving 10 bases not matched to a gene. The CDR3 region has the DNA TGTGCCAGCAGCCCGGGCCTAGCGGGGCTCGACAATGAGCAGTTCTTC. Protein product: CASSPGLAGLDNEQFF.

The rearrangement joins TRBV4-1 to TRBJ2-7; maybe TRBD1 (5 bases). Trimming shortened V by 2 bases and J by 6 bases, and 14 bases separated the two germline ends. This CDR3 spans 14 amino acids. Germline lookup yields CDR1 MGHRA and CDR2 YSYEKL. CDR3 bases: TGCGCCAGCAGCCAACGGCAAGGGGTGACCGAGCAGTACGTC. Translation gives CASSQRQGVTEQYV.

The chain combines TRBV28 with TRBJ2-1; D uncertain. This CDR3 region has 12 residues. V was cut by 6 bases and J by 7 bases, with 10 bases left in between. The germline CDR1 and CDR2 sequences are MDHEN and SYDVKM. The CDR3 region is CASSLLRNEQFF. DNA of the CDR3: TGTGCCAGCAGCCTCCTACGGAATGAGCAGTTCTTC.

This chain uses TRBV2 with TRBJ1-5, with 8 bases that match TRBD1. The CDR3 has 14 amino acids. V trimming: 7 bases; J trimming: 3 bases; junction bases outside the gene matches: 5. CDR1 and CDR2 from the germline V gene are SNHLY and FYNNEI. The CDR3 DNA follows: TGTGCCAGCAATCGACAGGGGATCAATCAGCCCCAGCATTTT. Protein: CASNRQGINQPQHF. The whole variable domain, remainder taken from reference TRBV2 and TRBJ1-5, is EPEVTQTPSHQVTQMGQEVILRCVPISNHLYFYWYRQILGQKVEFLVSFYNNEISEKSEIFDDQFSVERPDGSNFTLKIRSTKLEDSAMYFCASNRQGINQPQHFGDGTRLSIL.